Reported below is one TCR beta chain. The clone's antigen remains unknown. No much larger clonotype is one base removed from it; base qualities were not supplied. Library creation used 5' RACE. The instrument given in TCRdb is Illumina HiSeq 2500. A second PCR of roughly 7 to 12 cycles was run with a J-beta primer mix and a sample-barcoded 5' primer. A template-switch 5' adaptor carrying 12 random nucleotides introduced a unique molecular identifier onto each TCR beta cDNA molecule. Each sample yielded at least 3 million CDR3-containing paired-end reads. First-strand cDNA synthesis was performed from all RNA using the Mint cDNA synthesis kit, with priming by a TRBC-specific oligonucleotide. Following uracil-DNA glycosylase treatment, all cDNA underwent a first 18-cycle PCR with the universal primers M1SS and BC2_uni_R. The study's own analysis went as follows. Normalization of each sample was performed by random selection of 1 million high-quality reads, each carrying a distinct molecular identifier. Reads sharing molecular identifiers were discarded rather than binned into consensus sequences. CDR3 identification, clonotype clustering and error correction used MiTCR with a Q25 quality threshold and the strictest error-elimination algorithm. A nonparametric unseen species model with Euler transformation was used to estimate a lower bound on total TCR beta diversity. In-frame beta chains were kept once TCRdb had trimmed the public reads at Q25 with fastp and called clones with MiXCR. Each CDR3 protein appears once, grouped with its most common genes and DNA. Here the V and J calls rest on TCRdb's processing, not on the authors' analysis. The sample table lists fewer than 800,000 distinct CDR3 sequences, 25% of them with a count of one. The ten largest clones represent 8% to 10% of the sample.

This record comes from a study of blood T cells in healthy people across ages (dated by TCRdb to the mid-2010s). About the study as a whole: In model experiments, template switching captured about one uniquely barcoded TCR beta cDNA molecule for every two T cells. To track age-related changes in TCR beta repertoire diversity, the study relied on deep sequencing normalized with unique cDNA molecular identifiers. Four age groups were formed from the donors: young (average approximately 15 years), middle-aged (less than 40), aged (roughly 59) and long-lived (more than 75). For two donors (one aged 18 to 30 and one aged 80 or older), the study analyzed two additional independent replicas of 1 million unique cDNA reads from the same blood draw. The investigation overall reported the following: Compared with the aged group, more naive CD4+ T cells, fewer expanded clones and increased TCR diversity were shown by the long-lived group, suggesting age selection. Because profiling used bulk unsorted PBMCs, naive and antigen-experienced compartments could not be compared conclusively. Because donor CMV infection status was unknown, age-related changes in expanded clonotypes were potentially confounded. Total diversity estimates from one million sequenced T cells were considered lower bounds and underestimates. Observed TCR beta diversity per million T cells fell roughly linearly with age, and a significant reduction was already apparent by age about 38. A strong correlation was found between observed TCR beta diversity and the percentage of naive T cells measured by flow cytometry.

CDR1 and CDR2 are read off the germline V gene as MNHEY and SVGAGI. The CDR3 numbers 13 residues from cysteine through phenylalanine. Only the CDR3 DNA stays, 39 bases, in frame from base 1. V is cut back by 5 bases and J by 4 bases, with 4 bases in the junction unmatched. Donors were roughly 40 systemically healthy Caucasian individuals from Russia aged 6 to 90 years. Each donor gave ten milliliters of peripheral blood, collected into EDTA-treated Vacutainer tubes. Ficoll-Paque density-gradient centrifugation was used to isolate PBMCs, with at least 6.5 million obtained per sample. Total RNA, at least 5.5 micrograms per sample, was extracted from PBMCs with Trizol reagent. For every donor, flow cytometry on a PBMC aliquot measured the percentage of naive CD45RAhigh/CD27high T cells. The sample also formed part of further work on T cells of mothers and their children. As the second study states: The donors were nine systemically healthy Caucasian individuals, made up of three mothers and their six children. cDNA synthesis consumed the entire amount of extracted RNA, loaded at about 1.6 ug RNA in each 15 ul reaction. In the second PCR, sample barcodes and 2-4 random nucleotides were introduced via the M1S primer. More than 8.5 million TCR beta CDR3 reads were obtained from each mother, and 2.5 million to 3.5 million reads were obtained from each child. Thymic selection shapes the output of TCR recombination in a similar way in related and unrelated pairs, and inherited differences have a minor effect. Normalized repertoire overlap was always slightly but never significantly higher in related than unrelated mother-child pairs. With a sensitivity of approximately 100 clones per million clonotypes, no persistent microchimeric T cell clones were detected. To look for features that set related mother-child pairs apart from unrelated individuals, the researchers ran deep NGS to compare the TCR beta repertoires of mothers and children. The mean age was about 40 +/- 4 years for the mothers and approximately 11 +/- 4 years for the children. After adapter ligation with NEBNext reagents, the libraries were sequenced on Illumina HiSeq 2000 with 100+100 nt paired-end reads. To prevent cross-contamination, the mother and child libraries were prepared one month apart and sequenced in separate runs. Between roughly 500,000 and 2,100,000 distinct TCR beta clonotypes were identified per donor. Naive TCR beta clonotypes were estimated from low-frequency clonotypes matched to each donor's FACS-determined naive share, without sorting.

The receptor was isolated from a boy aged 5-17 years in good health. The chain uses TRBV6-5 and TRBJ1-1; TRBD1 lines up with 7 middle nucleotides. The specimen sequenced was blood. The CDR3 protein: CASSIQGGTEAFF. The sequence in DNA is TGTGCCAGCAGTATTCAGGGGGGCACTGAAGCTTTCTTT.